Sequencing of this T cell receptor (beta chain) was carried out in a study of vaccination and CD4 T cells after COVID-19. Turning to the study itself: Between diagnosis and the drawing of post-COVID samples lay a median around 110 days (range 35 to 161). The authors exposed cells to overlapping spike peptides derived from SARS-CoV-2, HCoV-NL63, HCoV-OC43 and HCoV-229E. Cultures designated as controls were supplied with a CEFX pool, an HIV-1 Nef pool, or no peptide.

Remarks on this clonotype: The antigen is unknown.

The germline V gene has CDR1 DFQATT and CDR2 SNEGSKA (reference sequence). CDR3 length: 15 residues. V lost 0 bases and J lost 1; bases outside the gene matches: 6. An Oncomine TCR Beta short-read assay was used to sequence the DNA from cultured CD4+ T cells. It was cultured CD4+ T cells from which genomic DNA was extracted. TCRdb re-called the PCR reads with MiXCR, one entry per CDR3 protein. The sample yields some 9,100 distinct CDR3 sequences, 38% seen once. This sample's treatment: approximately nine-day PBMC culture with coronavirus spike peptide pools or control peptides (ViraFEST assay). CD4+ T-cell collection from the unexposed donor predated the COVID-19 pandemic (2011-2018).

The chain employs TRBV20-1 and TRBJ2-7, with TRBD1 matching over 7 bases. The receptor was isolated from a human donor in good health. Sequenced: CD4+ T cells from blood, cultured in vitro. CDR3 in amino acids: CSARDPVDRSYEQYF. CDR3 coding DNA: TGCAGTGCTAGAGATCCTGTGGACAGGTCCTACGAGCAGTACTTC.